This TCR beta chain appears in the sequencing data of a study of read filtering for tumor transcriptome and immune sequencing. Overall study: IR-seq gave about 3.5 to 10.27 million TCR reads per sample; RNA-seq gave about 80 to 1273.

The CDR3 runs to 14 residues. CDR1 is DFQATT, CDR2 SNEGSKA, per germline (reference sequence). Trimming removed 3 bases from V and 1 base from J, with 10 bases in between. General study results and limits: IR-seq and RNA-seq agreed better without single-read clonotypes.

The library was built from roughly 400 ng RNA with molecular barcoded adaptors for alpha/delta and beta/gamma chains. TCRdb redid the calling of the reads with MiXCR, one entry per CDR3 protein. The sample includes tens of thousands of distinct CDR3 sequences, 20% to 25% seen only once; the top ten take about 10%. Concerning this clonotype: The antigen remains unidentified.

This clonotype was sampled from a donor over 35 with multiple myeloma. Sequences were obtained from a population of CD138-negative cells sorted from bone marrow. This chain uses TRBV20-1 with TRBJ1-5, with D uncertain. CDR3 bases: TGCAGTGCTAGTGGTATTTCGAGCAATCAGCCCCAGCATTTT. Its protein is CSASGISSNQPQHF.